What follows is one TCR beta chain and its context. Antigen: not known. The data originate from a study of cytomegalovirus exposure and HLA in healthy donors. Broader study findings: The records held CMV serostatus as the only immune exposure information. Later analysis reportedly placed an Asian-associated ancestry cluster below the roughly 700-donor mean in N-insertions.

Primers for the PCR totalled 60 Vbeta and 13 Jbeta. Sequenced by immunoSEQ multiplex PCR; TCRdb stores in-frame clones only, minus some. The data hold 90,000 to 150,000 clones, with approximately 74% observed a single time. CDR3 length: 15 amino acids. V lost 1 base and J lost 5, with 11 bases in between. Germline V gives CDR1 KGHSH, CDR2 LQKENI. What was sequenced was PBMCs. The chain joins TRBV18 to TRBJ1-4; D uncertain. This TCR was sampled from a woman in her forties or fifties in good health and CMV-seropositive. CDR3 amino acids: CASSPRAGSNEKLFF. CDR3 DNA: TGTGCCAGCTCACCACGGGCGGGCTCCAATGAAAAACTGTTTTTT.